These T cell receptor beta chains were read from a single sample in a study of blood T cells in healthy people across ages. From the 5' RACE reads, TCRdb called clonotypes with MiXCR, one entry per CDR3 protein. The data show roughly 2 million distinct CDR3 sequences, with around half seen just once and 2.1% held by the top ten. The source material was blood. The receptors stem from a woman aged 40 to 50 in good health. The CDR3 runs from the conserved cysteine through the conserved F or W. The listing skips clone size in some rows; elsewhere it reads once, few, many or a size class.

>TRBV15|16|few
CATSSWGLAGDNEQYF
>TRBV27|16|.
CASSGQGQGALDGYTF
>TRBV20-1|15|few
CSASKGANSNQPQHF
>TRBV6-2/TRBV6-3|12|few
CASSYSVAEQFF
>TRBV4-3|14|many
CASSQEQGPYEQYF
>TRBV7-2|16|.
CASSVNLGTGAYEQYF
>TRBV7-3|15|.
CASSRGQGASKTQYF
>TRBV20-1|14|.
CSAPDRGGTDTQYF
>TRBV4-3|13|few
CASSQELFETQYF
>TRBV28|20|.
CASSLTPAWGLGVMNTEAFF
>TRBV7-2|14|few
CASSLGTTLTEAFF
>TRBV20-1|12|few
CSARRETYGYTF
>TRBV6-5|16|.
CASSYSGGRSVDGYTF
>TRBV6-1|15|few
CASSVGGGSQETQYF
>TRBV11-3|14|.
CASSQQASTDTQYF
>TRBV7-2|18|.
CASSFNPGQGIGNQPQHF
>TRBV10-3|14|.
CAISDAGGRDEQYF
>TRBV29-1|14|.
CGVDPGSGGDTQYF
>TRBV28|16|.
CASSPPGQGPTDIQYF
>TRBV13|16|.
CASSLAPDRRNEKLFF
>TRBV11-2|17|.
CASSLVGGSGGQNIQYF
>TRBV12-3/TRBV12-4|11|.
CAVSKDGGYTF
>TRBV28|11|.
CASGSDHEAFF
>TRBV5-1|15|few
CASTFTPTGYYGYTF
>TRBV6-6|13|.
CASRSGTGSWQFF
>TRBV12-3/TRBV12-4|18|once
CASSSPSTGFLTNYGYTF
>TRBV4-3|15|.
CASSQDRGDNSPLHF
>TRBV7-2|15|.
CASSEPGRAADTQYF
>TRBV6-6|17|.
CASLGQGRFLLTEKLFF
>TRBV20-1|14|.
CSAKPGQGTDTQYF
>TRBV10-3|16|.
CAISDTAKLAKNIQYF
>TRBV7-2|15|once
CASSYRSNSYNEQYF
>TRBV11-2|14|.
CASSLTFRGGGYTF
>TRBV7-6|15|.
CTSSLGGTGAGELFF
>TRBV5-1|14|once
CASSLLGQQDPAFF
>TRBV6-6|16|.
CASSYSFQGDNNEQFF
>TRBV5-1|14|.
CASRWAGNDNEQFF
>TRBV20-1|14|.
CSAFLAGGGHEQFF